The 32 T cell receptor beta chains presented below share a single source sample, sequenced in a study of T cell responses to AZD1222 COVID-19 vaccine. Some clones are missing from TCRdb's copy, which holds only in-frame ones; the method was immunoSEQ multiplex PCR. This sample has 140,000 to 150,000 clones, with 92% found just once. The input for sequencing was peripheral blood, taken on day 0 of AZD1222 vaccination. These receptors were collected from an adult in good health.

This clone was detected only once. V usage is TRBV7-2 and J usage is TRBJ2-2; TRBD2 agrees at 7 bases. The CDR3 spans 17 residues. The germline V gene has CDR1 SGHTA and CDR2 FQGNSA. The junction had 7 bases not matched to a gene; V was cut back by 3 bases and J by 0 bases. CDR3 DNA sequence: TGTGCCAGCAGCTTGGGACTAAGGTTGACGAACACCGGGGAGCTGTTTTTT. Translated: CASSLGLRLTNTGELFF.

This clone was seen a single time. The chain couples TRBV14 to TRBJ1-2; D not certain. CDR1 is SGHDN, CDR2 FVKESK, per germline. Trimming took off 2 bases at V and 7 bases at J, with 14 bases between the two ends. The CDR3 covers 14 residues. The CDR3 DNA follows: TGTGCCAGCAGCCAAAAAGGGTCCGGACTTGGCTACACCTTC. Its protein is CASSQKGSGLGYTF.

The rearrangement links TRBV5-1 to TRBJ2-5; D is perhaps TRBD2 (5 bases). The V gene's germline CDR1 is SGHRS and CDR2 YFSETQ. V lost 2 bases, J lost 2 bases, and 7 bases lay in between. CDR3 size: 13 residues. The chain's CDR3 is CASSFGVQETQYF. The CDR3 DNA follows: TGCGCCAGCAGCTTCGGGGTTCAAGAGACCCAGTACTTC.

The rearrangement uses TRBV3-1 (or the pseudogene TRBV3-2) and TRBJ2-3; D is uncertain. V gave up 1 base and J gave up 6 bases, with 2 bases separating them. The germline V gene has CDR1 LGHDT and CDR2 YNNKEL (reference sequence). The CDR3 contains 11 residues. Written as DNA, the CDR3 is TGTGCCAGCAGCCAAGGGGATACGCAGTATTTT. Its translation is CASSQGDTQYF.

The gene calls are TRBV7-8 and TRBJ2-7, with a weak D call TRBD1 (6 bases). The germline V gene has CDR1 SGHVS and CDR2 FQNEAQ. There are 14 residues in the CDR3. Between the trimmed V and J ends, which lost 5 bases and 1 base, there was a span of 12 bases. This chain's CDR3 is CASSQGDRSYEQYF. The CDR3 nucleotides are TGTGCCAGCAGCCAGGGCGACAGGTCCTACGAGCAGTACTTC.

This chain connects TRBV25-1 to TRBJ1-1; maybe TRBD1 (5 bases). CDR1 MGHDK and CDR2 SYGVNS come from the germline V gene. V lost 8 bases and J lost 5, with 9 bases in between. The length of the CDR3 is 11 residues. The CDR3 DNA follows: TGTGCCAGCCGGAGGGGTACTGAAGCTTTCTTT. Protein product: CASRRGTEAFF.

This sequence joins TRBV7-9 and TRBJ1-1; no reliable D call. Germline V lookup: CDR1 SEHNR, CDR2 FQNEAQ (reference sequence). V was shortened by 3 bases and J by 4 bases, with 6 bases between the two germline ends. This CDR3 comprises 12 residues. Here the CDR3 DNA reads TGTGCCAGCAGCTTCGGAAGCACTGAAGCTTTCTTT. It codes for CASSFGSTEAFF.

This clone occurred once. The genes are TRBV18 and TRBJ1-1; the match to TRBD1 covers 8 bases. CDR1 and CDR2 (germline): KGHSH, LQKENI. With 7 bases clipped from V and 5 bases from J, the junction kept 6 bases outside the gene matches. CDR3 length equals 13 residues. The CDR3 DNA sequence: TGTGCCAGCTGCAGGGGGCGTTATACTGAAGCTTTCTTT. This encodes CASCRGRYTEAFF.

The chain is built from TRBV28 and TRBJ1-5, with 8 bases identical to TRBD1. Losses at the gene ends were 1 base for V and 3 bases for J; bases not matched to a gene: 2. The CDR3 has 15 amino acids. Per germline, CDR1 MDHEN and CDR2 SYDVKM. The CDR3 DNA is TGTGCCAGCAGTTTATCAGGGGGCAACAATCAGCCCCAGCATTTT. Translated, it gives CASSLSGGNNQPQHF.

This clone was counted once. The J gene is TRBJ2-5, the V gene TRBV6-2 or TRBV6-3, with 16 bases fitting TRBD2. V lost 4 bases, J lost 7 bases, and 3 bases stayed unmatched. Germline V lookup: CDR1 MNHEY, CDR2 SVGEGT. This CDR3 spans 15 amino acids. The chain's CDR3 is CASSSGTSGRATQYF. DNA of the CDR3: TGTGCCAGCAGTTCGGGGACTAGCGGGAGGGCGACCCAGTACTTC.

Only a few counts were recorded for this clone. The rearrangement uses TRBV6-1 and TRBJ1-6, with 10 bases aligning to TRBD1. V shed 4 bases and J 8 bases; nucleotides not matched to a gene: 8. The CDR3 is 16 residues long. Germline lookup yields CDR1 MNHNS and CDR2 SASEGT. The CDR3 DNA is TGTGCCAGCAGTGTGGAGGGCGGACAGGGGGATTCACCCCTCCACTTT. This encodes CASSVEGGQGDSPLHF.

The V call is TRBV7-8, the J call TRBJ1-4; tentatively, D is TRBD1 (6 bases). The CDR3 is made up of 15 amino acids. Germline loops: CDR1 SGHVS, CDR2 FQNEAQ. The V end lost 5 bases, the J end lost 7 bases, and 17 bases lay between the germline ends. CDR3 sequence reads: CASSPGTPRGEKLFF. The CDR3 DNA reads TGTGCCAGCAGCCCGGGGACCCCCAGGGGTGAAAAACTGTTTTTT.

V is TRBV25-1 and J is TRBJ1-5; possibly TRBD1 for D (6 bases). V lost 4 bases, J lost 2 bases, and 15 bases lay in between. Per germline, CDR1 MGHDK and CDR2 SYGVNS. There are 16 residues in the CDR3. CDR3 sequence reads: CASSAAGEPRNQPQHF. As DNA, the CDR3 is TGTGCCAGCAGTGCCGCAGGGGAACCGCGCAATCAGCCCCAGCATTTT.

On this clone itself: Other DNA sequences in the sample encode the same CDR3. This sequence joins TRBV27 and TRBJ2-7; D is unresolved. Germline values: CDR1 MNHEY, CDR2 SMNVEV (reference sequence). The V gene lost 6 bases and the J gene lost 4 bases, with 7 bases spanning the gap. This CDR3 comprises 11 residues. The CDR3: CASSLGYEQYF. Written as DNA, the CDR3 is TGTGCCAGCAGCCTAGGGTACGAGCAGTACTTC.

The chain couples TRBV19 to TRBJ1-1, with 8 nucleotides matching TRBD1. V shed 8 bases, J shed 0 bases, and the junction held 11 bases outside the gene matches. The CDR3 loop spans 16 amino acids. Germline V lookup: CDR1 LNHDA, CDR2 SQIVND (reference sequence). Here the CDR3 reads CASLSRQGTMNTEAFF. The CDR3, as DNA: TGTGCCAGTCTCTCCCGACAGGGGACCATGAACACTGAAGCTTTCTTT.

V gene TRBV3-1 (or the pseudogene TRBV3-2) combines with J gene TRBJ1-2; D gene uncertain. The CDR3 totals 13 residues. The V and J ends lost 4 bases and 5 bases respectively, with 11 bases between them. From germline, CDR1 is LGHDT and CDR2 YNNKEL (reference sequence). The CDR3 region has the DNA TGTGCCAGCAGCCCTGGACGGCTTTATGGCTACACCTTC. Amino acid sequence: CASSPGRLYGYTF.

This chain links TRBV6-1 with TRBJ2-7; TRBD1 is a possible D gene (6 bases). V lost 3 bases and J lost 2, with 11 bases in between. The length of the CDR3 is 14 residues. CDR1 is MNHNS and CDR2 is SASEGT in the germline V gene. CDR3: CASSERTAPYEQYF. CDR3 in DNA: TGTGCCAGCAGTGAGCGGACAGCCCCCTACGAGCAGTACTTC.

This clone was seen only a few times. J is TRBJ1-4 and V is TRBV12-2; TRBD1 is taken as the D call from the table, unchecked against the DNA. TRBV12-2 has pseudogene status. This CDR3 is 15 amino acids long. CDR3 residues: CASRFPGQGARKLFF. The CDR3 nucleotides read TGTGCAAGTCGCTTCCCTGGACAGGGGGCGCGAAAACTGTTTTTT.

The rearrangement uses TRBV28 and TRBJ2-1; D tentatively reads TRBD1 or TRBD2 (5 bases each). Germline V gives CDR1 MDHEN, CDR2 SYDVKM. Trimming left V 3 bases short and J 6 bases short, with 15 bases between. This CDR3 has 15 amino acids. DNA for the CDR3: TGTGCCAGCAGTTTGGGACCCAAGAGGGGCAATGAGCAGTTCTTC. Amino acids: CASSLGPKRGNEQFF.

This chain uses TRBV19 with TRBJ2-6; 10 positions match TRBD1. The length of the CDR3 is 20 residues. V shed 5 bases and J 0 bases; nucleotides not matched to a gene: 13. CDR1 is LNHDA and CDR2 is SQIVND in the germline V gene (reference sequence). The CDR3 sequence: CASSPSPTGGLSSGANVLTF. CDR3 nucleotides: TGTGCCAGTAGTCCCTCCCCGACAGGGGGCTTAAGCTCTGGGGCCAACGTCCTGACTTTC.

The V gene is TRBV12-3 or TRBV12-4, the J gene TRBJ2-1; weak D call: TRBD2 (6 bases). Trimming removed 3 bases at V and 9 bases at J, with 12 bases between. The CDR3 has 13 amino acids. In DNA form, the CDR3 reads TGTGCCAGCAGTTTTTTACGGGGAGGTGAGCAGTTCTTC. Translated: CASSFLRGGEQFF.

The chain recombines TRBV9 with TRBJ1-2, with 9 bases lining up with TRBD1. Trimming cost V 4 bases and J 4 bases; bases outside gene matches: 11. The CDR3 is 16 residues long. Germline-derived CDR1 and CDR2 are SGDLS and YYNGEE. The CDR3 sequence: CASSRGQGILSYGYTF. The CDR3 DNA reads TGTGCCAGCAGCAGGGGACAGGGTATTTTAAGCTATGGCTACACCTTC.

This clone was detected only once. The chain combines TRBV11-3 with TRBJ2-1; maybe TRBD2 (5 bases). The germline CDR1 and CDR2 sequences are SGHNT and YENEEA. This CDR3 contains 12 residues. V was trimmed by 1 base and J by 8 bases, leaving 6 bases between them. In DNA form, the CDR3 reads TGTGCCAGCAGCTTAGGGGGAGATGAGCAGTTCTTC. This gives the protein CASSLGGDEQFF.

The gene calls are TRBV7-2 and TRBJ2-1; 13 nucleotides match TRBD2. V was pared by 5 bases and J by 0 bases, with 10 bases of the junction left unmatched. This CDR3 is 19 amino acids long. CDR1 is SGHTA and CDR2 is FQGNSA in the germline V gene. The CDR3 spells CASSTPRGTSGNSYNEQFF. The CDR3 DNA reads as TGTGCCAGCAGCACCCCGCGCGGGACTAGCGGGAACTCCTACAATGAGCAGTTCTTC.

The chain joins TRBV19 to TRBJ2-1, with TRBD2 identical over 14 bases. Germline V gives CDR1 LNHDA, CDR2 SQIVND (reference sequence). With V trimmed by 6 bases and J by 6 bases, 7 bases remained unmatched. The CDR3 extends over 16 amino acids. The CDR3 region is CASRPGLAGGSNEQFF. CDR3 DNA sequence: TGTGCCAGTAGACCTGGACTAGCGGGAGGAAGCAATGAGCAGTTCTTC.

This rearrangement joins TRBV2 to TRBJ1-2; no clear D. The CDR3 contains 13 residues. Trimming shortened V by 10 bases and J by 3 bases, and 15 bases separated the two germline ends. From germline, CDR1 is SNHLY and CDR2 FYNNEI. The DNA for the CDR3 is TGTGCCACGCCTCCCCGCGGGGACTATGGCTACACCTTC. It translates to CATPPRGDYGYTF.

The CDR3 region has the DNA TGCGCCAGCAGTGATCAGGGGGCCGCTGAAGCTTTCTTT. Its translation: CASSDQGAAEAFF. This sequence joins TRBV10-1 and TRBJ1-1; 8 bases are a match to TRBD1. This CDR3 is built from 13 residues. Germline V gives CDR1 WNHNN, CDR2 SYGVQD (reference sequence). The junction had 3 bases not matched to a gene; V was cut back by 3 bases and J by 6 bases.

This clone was seen only once. This chain joins TRBV6-4 and TRBJ1-1; 7 nucleotides align to TRBD1. V lost 0 bases to trimming and J lost 4 bases; unmatched junction nucleotides: 2. This CDR3 spans 14 amino acids. In germline, CDR1 is MRHNA, CDR2 SNTAGT. CDR3 sequence: CASSDSNRGTEAFF. The CDR3 DNA reads TGTGCCAGCAGTGACTCGAACAGGGGCACTGAAGCTTTCTTT.

The chain couples TRBV21-1 to TRBJ2-7; TRBD1 is the table's D call, not checked against the DNA. TRBV21-1 is noted as a pseudogene. The length of the CDR3 is 14 residues. CDR3 coding DNA: TGTGCCAGCAGTTACAGGGGACTCTCCTACGAGCAGTACTTC. Its protein product is CASSYRGLSYEQYF.

This CDR3 is CASSRAGLNYEQYF. For the CDR3, the DNA is TGTGCCAGCAGTCGGGCGGGACTGAACTACGAGCAGTACTTC. The chain joins TRBV28 to TRBJ2-7; maybe TRBD2 (6 bases). The germline CDR1 and CDR2 sequences are MDHEN and SYDVKM. Deletions cut 5 bases from V and 3 bases from J, with 14 bases between. CDR3 size: 14 residues.

The table lists this clone with a few counts. CDR3 DNA: TGTGCCAGCAGCTCGTTGGCAGTTCCTAACTATGGCTACACCTTC. This encodes CASSSLAVPNYGYTF. The chain uses TRBV11-2 and TRBJ1-2, with no clear D. The CDR3 runs 15 residues. The germline V gene encodes CDR1 SGHAT and CDR2 FQNNGV. Trimming pared 4 bases from V and 0 bases from J, leaving 12 bases between.

V and J are TRBV6-5 and TRBJ2-7; TRBD2 matches at 10 bases. Losses at the gene ends were 0 bases for V and 1 base for J; bases not matched to a gene: 3. This CDR3 region has 16 residues. Germline lookup yields CDR1 MNHEY and CDR2 SVGAGI. This CDR3 reads CASSYSISGRSYEQYF. CDR3 DNA sequence: TGTGCCAGCAGTTACTCGATTAGCGGGAGGTCCTACGAGCAGTACTTC.